These 15 T cell receptor beta chains came from one sample sequenced in a study of response to subunit inactivated influenza vaccine. MiXCR was run by TCRdb on the RT-PCR reads, yielding one entry per CDR3 protein. The table lists a few hundred thousand distinct CDR3 sequences, 20% to 25% of them singletons. The material was PBMCs from blood, obtained 21 months after vaccination. These receptors originate from a man between 50 and 69 years old who received an inactivated influenza vaccine.

The chain links TRBV20-1 to TRBJ2-1, with 13 bases aligning to TRBD2. The CDR3 is made up of 15 amino acids. Germline lookup yields CDR1 DFQATT and CDR2 SNEGSKA (reference sequence). V dropped 1 base and J dropped 7; count of bases not matched to a gene: 4. CDR3: CSARVLAGGFNEQFF. The CDR3 nucleotides are TGCAGTGCTAGAGTACTAGCGGGAGGGTTTAATGAGCAGTTCTTC.

CDR3 residues: CSAPPTTAATGGYTF. CDR3 in DNA: TGCAGTGCCCCTCCGACGACAGCAGCAACTGGGGGCTACACCTTC. This rearrangement joins TRBV20-1 to TRBJ1-2; TRBD1 is a possible D gene (5 bases). This CDR3 has 15 residues. Trimming took off 6 bases at V and 8 bases at J, with 25 bases between the two ends. Per germline, CDR1 DFQATT and CDR2 SNEGSKA (reference sequence).

The V call is TRBV6-2 or TRBV6-3, the J call TRBJ2-5; 7 bases align to TRBD1. V gave up 6 bases and J gave up 5 bases; unmatched junction bases: 15. Germline CDR1 is MNHEY and CDR2 is SVGEGT. This CDR3 contains 16 residues. The CDR3, as DNA: TGTGCCAGCAGACCACGGACAGGTAACCTGAGGGAGACCCAGTACTTC. Its translation is CASRPRTGNLRETQYF.

This clonotype came up a few times. This sequence joins TRBV29-1 and TRBJ2-3; 14 nucleotides align to TRBD2. CDR3 length: 15 residues. V was pared by 6 bases and J by 5 bases, with 7 bases of the junction left unmatched. CDR1 and CDR2 from the germline V gene are SQVTM and ANQGSEA. CDR3 sequence (DNA): TGCAGCGTGGCGACTAGCGGGAGGGTGGGAGATACGCAGTATTTT. Protein product: CSVATSGRVGDTQYF.

This clonotype occurred a few times. This chain links TRBV12-3 or TRBV12-4 with TRBJ1-2; the D gene is possibly TRBD1 (6 bases). V was trimmed by 0 bases and J by 0 bases, leaving 17 bases between them. The CDR3 covers 18 residues. CDR3 amino acids: CASSLAGVDSLSNYGYTF. CDR3 bases: TGTGCCAGCAGTTTAGCGGGGGTGGACAGTCTCTCTAACTATGGCTACACCTTC.

This clonotype was seen only a few times. The CDR3 sequence is CAILGQGGHGYTF. The DNA of the CDR3 is TGTGCCATTCTCGGACAGGGAGGCCATGGCTACACCTTC. The chain uses TRBV10-3 and TRBJ1-2; 8 bases align to TRBD1. The V gene's germline CDR1 is ENHRY and CDR2 SYGVKD. V gave up 9 bases and J gave up 6 bases; unmatched junction bases: 9. This CDR3 is 13 amino acids long.

This clonotype has a handful of counts. This chain joins TRBV20-1 and TRBJ1-2; D unclear. Germline V gives CDR1 DFQATT, CDR2 SNEGSKA (reference sequence). The CDR3 contains 11 residues. CDR3 coding DNA: TGCACTGCAGCCGTATCGGCTGGCTACACCTTC. Translation: CTAAVSAGYTF.

The chain employs TRBV7-6 and TRBJ2-7; D gene uncertain. Looked up from germline, CDR1 is SGHVS and CDR2 is FNYEAQ. The CDR3 runs to 15 residues. V shed 0 bases and J shed 0 bases, with 9 bases lying between them. CDR3 nucleotides: TGTGCCAGCAGCTTAGCTGGGTTAAACTCCTACGAGCAGTACTTC. Protein: CASSLAGLNSYEQYF.

This clonotype was counted at least ten times. The chain links TRBV7-8 to TRBJ2-7; possibly TRBD2 for D (6 bases). The V gene lost 4 bases and the J gene lost 0 bases, with 16 bases spanning the gap. This CDR3 has 16 amino acids. Germline lookup yields CDR1 SGHVS and CDR2 FQNEAQ. CDR3 sequence (DNA): TGTGCCAGCAGCTCCCCCCTTGGCGGGGCCTCCTACGAGCAGTACTTC. Translation gives CASSSPLGGASYEQYF.

Only a few counts were recorded for this clonotype. Here the CDR3 reads CASRVDTYSNQPQHF. In nucleotides, the CDR3 is TGCGCCAGCAGGGTGGACACCTATAGCAATCAGCCCCAGCATTTT. This rearrangement joins TRBV5-1 to TRBJ1-5; possible D gene TRBD1, 5 bases. This CDR3 comprises 15 residues. V lost 5 bases, J lost 0 bases, and 12 bases lay in between. Germline CDR1 and CDR2: SGHRS and YFSETQ.

This clonotype was observed a few times. The rearrangement links TRBV20-1 to TRBJ1-2, with 7 nucleotides matching TRBD1. J lost 2 bases, V lost 2 bases, and 14 bases had no gene match. The CDR3 totals 17 residues. Germline loops: CDR1 DFQATT, CDR2 SNEGSKA (reference sequence). CDR3 sequence: CSARPHTGTEKNYGYTF. The CDR3 DNA reads as TGCAGTGCTAGACCTCATACCGGGACAGAGAAAAACTATGGCTACACCTTC.

V and J are TRBV27 and TRBJ2-1; 9 positions match TRBD2. Trimming at V came to 4 bases and at J to 6 bases, leaving 10 bases not matched to a gene. This CDR3 contains 16 residues. Germline CDR1 reads MNHEY; CDR2 reads SMNVEV (reference sequence). CDR3 sequence reads: CASSSITAGGPNEQFF. The CDR3 DNA reads TGTGCCAGCAGTTCCATTACGGCGGGGGGGCCCAATGAGCAGTTCTTC.

This chain uses TRBV18 with TRBJ1-1; TRBD1 might be the D (6 bases). The germline CDR1 and CDR2 sequences are KGHSH and LQKENI. The CDR3 covers 15 residues. V was clipped by 6 bases and J by 1 base, with 15 bases between them. CDR3 DNA: TGTGCCAGCTCGCCTTTGACAGGTCGGAACACTGAAGCTTTCTTT. It yields the protein CASSPLTGRNTEAFF.

This clonotype was picked up a small number of times. The rearrangement joins TRBV11-2 to TRBJ1-6, with TRBD1 matching 11 bases. This CDR3 is built from 17 residues. Looked up from germline, CDR1 is SGHAT and CDR2 is FQNNGV. V shed 0 bases, J shed 6 bases, and the junction held 4 bases outside the gene matches. CDR3 DNA sequence: TGTGCCAGCAGCTTAGAGTGGACAGGGGGCGGTAATTCACCCCTCCACTTT. Amino acid sequence: CASSLEWTGGGNSPLHF.

This clonotype was counted only a few times. The chain couples TRBV7-3 to TRBJ2-3, with a weak D call TRBD2 (6 bases). CDR3 length: 13 residues. CDR1 is SGHTA, CDR2 FQGTGA, per germline. The germline V and J ends were trimmed by 1 base and 15 bases, with 17 bases remaining between them. CDR3 DNA sequence: TGTGCCAGCAGCTTAATGGCAGGAGGGCCTTCCTATTTT. Amino acid sequence: CASSLMAGGPSYF.